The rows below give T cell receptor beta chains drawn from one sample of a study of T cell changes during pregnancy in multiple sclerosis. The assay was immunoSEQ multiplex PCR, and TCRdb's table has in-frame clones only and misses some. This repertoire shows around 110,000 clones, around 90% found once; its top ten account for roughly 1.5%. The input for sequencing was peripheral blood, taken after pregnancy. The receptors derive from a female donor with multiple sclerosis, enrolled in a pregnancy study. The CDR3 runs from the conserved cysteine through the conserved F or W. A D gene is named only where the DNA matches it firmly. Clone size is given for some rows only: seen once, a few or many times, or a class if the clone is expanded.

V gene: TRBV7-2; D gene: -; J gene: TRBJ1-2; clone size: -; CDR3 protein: CASSPAGGALGYTF; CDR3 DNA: TGTGCCAGCAGCCCTGCGGGGGGAGCGCTGGGCTACACCTTC
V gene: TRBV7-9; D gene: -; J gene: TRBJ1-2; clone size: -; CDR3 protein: CASSFGRANYGYTF; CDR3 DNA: TGTGCCAGCAGCTTTGGGAGGGCGAACTATGGCTACACCTTC
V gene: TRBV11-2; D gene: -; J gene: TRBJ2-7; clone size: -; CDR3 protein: CASSLEQGAPYEQYF; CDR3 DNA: TGTGCCAGCAGCTTAGAACAGGGCGCTCCGTACGAGCAGTACTTC
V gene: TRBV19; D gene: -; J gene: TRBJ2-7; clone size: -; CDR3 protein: CASSQRLESYEQYF; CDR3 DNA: TGTGCCAGTAGTCAGCGACTAGAAAGCTACGAGCAGTACTTC
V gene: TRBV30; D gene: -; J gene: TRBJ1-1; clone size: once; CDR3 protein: CAWSAQVEAFF; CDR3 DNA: TGTGCCTGGAGTGCACAAGTTGAAGCTTTCTTT
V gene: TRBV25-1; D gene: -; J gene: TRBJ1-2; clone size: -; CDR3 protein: CASSETAFYGYTF; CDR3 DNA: TGTGCCAGCAGTGAGACAGCTTTCTATGGCTACACCTTC
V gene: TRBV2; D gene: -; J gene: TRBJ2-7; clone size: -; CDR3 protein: CASSEVGGGASEQYF; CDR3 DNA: TGTGCCAGCAGTGAAGTGGGAGGGGGGGCCAGCGAGCAGTACTTC
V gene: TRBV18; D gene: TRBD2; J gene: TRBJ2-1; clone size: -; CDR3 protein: CASSPQLAGSNEQFF; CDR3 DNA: TGTGCCAGCTCACCACAGTTAGCGGGAAGCAATGAGCAGTTCTTC
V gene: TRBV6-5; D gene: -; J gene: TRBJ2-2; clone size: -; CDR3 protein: CASSYLQESGELFF; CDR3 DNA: TGTGCCAGCAGTTACTTACAGGAATCCGGGGAGCTGTTTTTT
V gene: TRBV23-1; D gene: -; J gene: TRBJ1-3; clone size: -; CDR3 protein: CASSPLPRPRGNTIYF; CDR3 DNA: TGCGCCAGCAGTCCCCTTCCTAGGCCACGGGGAAACACCATATATTTT
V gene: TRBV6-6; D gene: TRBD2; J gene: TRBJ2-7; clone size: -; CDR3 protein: CASSILAGGSYEQYF; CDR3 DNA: TGTGCCAGCAGCATCCTAGCGGGGGGCTCCTACGAGCAGTACTTC
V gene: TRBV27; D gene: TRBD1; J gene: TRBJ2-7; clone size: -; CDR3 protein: CASGRQGGSSYEQYF; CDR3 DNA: TGTGCCAGCGGCCGACAGGGGGGCAGCTCCTACGAGCAGTACTTC
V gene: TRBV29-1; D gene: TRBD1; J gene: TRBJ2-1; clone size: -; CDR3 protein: CSVSDRGSYNEQFF; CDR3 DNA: TGCAGCGTTTCTGACAGGGGATCCTACAATGAGCAGTTCTTC
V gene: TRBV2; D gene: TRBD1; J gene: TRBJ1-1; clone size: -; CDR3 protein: CASSEEGTAYTEAFF; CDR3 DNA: TGTGCCAGCAGTGAAGAGGGGACAGCTTACACTGAAGCTTTCTTT
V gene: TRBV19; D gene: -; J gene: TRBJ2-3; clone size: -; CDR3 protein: CASSILPGRASTDTQYF; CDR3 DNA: TGTGCCAGTAGTATCTTACCGGGCAGGGCGAGTACAGATACGCAGTATTTT
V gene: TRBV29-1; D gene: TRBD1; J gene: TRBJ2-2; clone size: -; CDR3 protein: CSVLGQGYGELFF; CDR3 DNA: TGCAGCGTCTTGGGACAGGGCTACGGGGAGCTGTTTTTT
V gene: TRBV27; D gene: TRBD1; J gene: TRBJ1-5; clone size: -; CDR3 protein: CASSLFRGDSNQPQHF; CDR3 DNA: TGTGCCAGCAGTTTGTTCAGGGGGGATAGCAATCAGCCCCAGCATTTT
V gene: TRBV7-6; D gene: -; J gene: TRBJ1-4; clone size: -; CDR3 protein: CASSLVGATLNEKLFF; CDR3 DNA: TGTGCCAGCAGCTTAGTAGGGGCCACACTTAATGAAAAACTGTTTTTT
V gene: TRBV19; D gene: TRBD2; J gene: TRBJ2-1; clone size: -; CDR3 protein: CASSILLAGYNEQFF; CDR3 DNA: TGTGCCAGTAGTATCCTACTAGCGGGGTACAATGAGCAGTTCTTC
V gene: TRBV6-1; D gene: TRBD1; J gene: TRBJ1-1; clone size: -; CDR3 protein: CASSAQGAGEAFF; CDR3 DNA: TGTGCCAGCAGTGCCCAGGGGGCTGGTGAAGCTTTCTTT
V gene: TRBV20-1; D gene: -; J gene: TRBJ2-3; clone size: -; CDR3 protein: CSAIYDTQYF; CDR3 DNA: TGCAGTGCTATCTACGATACGCAGTATTTT
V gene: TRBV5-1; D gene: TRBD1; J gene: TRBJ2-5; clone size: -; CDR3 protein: CASSPWDSRETQYF; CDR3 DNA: TGCGCCAGCAGCCCTTGGGACAGCAGAGAGACCCAGTACTTC
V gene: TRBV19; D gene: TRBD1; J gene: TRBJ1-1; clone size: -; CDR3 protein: CASSFQGAGEAFF; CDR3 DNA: TGTGCCAGTAGTTTCCAGGGGGCGGGAGAAGCTTTCTTT
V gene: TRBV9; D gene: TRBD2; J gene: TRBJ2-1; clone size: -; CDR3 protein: CASSAPGGPRPPRNEQFF; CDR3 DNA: TGTGCCAGCAGCGCCCCGGGGGGGCCCAGGCCCCCCCGCAATGAGCAGTTCTTC
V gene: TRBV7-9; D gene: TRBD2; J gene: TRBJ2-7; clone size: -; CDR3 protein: CASSQLAGASEQYF; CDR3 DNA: TGTGCCAGCAGCCAACTAGCGGGAGCATCCGAGCAGTACTTC
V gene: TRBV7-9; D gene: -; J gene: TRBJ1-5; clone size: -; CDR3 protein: CASSLGLQPQHF; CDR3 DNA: TGTGCCAGCAGCTTAGGACTGCAGCCCCAGCATTTT
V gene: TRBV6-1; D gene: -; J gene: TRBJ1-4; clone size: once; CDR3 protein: CASSDHGGWGEKLFF; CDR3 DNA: TGTGCCAGCAGTGATCACGGGGGGTGGGGGGAAAAACTGTTTTTT
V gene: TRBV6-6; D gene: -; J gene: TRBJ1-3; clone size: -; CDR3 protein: CASSSPGPGDTIYF; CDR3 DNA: TGTGCCAGCAGTTCCCCCGGGCCCGGGGACACCATATATTTT
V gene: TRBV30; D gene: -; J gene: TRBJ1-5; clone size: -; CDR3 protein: CAWSVRPGGQPQHF; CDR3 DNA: TGTGCCTGGAGTGTACGGCCCGGAGGGCAGCCCCAGCATTTT
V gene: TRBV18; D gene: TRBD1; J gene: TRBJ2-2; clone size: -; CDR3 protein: CASSPRDRGTGELFF; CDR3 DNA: TGTGCCAGCTCACCACGGGACAGGGGGACCGGGGAGCTGTTTTTT
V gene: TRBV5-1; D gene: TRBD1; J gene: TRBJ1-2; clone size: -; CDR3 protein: CASSLETGANYGYTF; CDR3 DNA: TGCGCCAGCAGCTTGGAGACAGGGGCTAACTATGGCTACACCTTC
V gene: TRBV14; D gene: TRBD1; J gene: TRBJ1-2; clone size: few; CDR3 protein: CASSQGRDRGHYGYTF; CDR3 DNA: TGTGCCAGCAGCCAAGGAAGGGACAGGGGGCACTATGGCTACACCTTC
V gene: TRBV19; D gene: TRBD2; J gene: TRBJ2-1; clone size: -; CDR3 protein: CASRLAGGPNEQFF; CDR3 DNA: TGTGCCAGTCGACTAGCGGGAGGGCCTAATGAGCAGTTCTTC
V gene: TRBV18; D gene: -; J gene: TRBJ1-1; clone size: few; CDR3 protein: CASSPSGQNTEAFF; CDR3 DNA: TGTGCCAGCTCACCGTCGGGACAGAACACTGAAGCTTTCTTT
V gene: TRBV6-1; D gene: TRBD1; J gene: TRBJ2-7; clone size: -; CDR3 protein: CASSERRDRFYEQYF; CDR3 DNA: TGTGCCAGCAGTGAGCGTAGGGACAGGTTCTACGAGCAGTACTTC
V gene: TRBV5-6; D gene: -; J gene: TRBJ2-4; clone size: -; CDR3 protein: CASSSVWGDKNIQYF; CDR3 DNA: TGTGCCAGCAGCTCGGTGTGGGGCGACAAAAACATTCAGTACTTC